The clone carrying this T cell receptor (beta chain) was counted ten times or more. Its matching antigen is unknown. Trimming pared 3 bases from V and 3 bases from J, leaving 6 bases between. CDR3 length: 13 residues. Each CDR3 protein is one row after TCRdb ran MiXCR on the 5' RACE reads. This table holds approximately 520,000 distinct CDR3 sequences, less than 6% found once. This specimen belongs to a study of CD8 T cells in ankylosing spondylitis. The study's findings and limits: Ankylosing spondylitis blood appeared to be characterized by a TCR beta motif of fewer than ten highly homologous variants. Clones linked to the disease showed a CD8+ phenotype. They occurred at relatively low frequencies in peripheral blood.

The TCR comes from a male donor with ankylosing spondylitis. Sequencing input: blood, either unsorted or a sorted T cell fraction (not recorded which). The chain employs TRBV12-3 or TRBV12-4 and TRBJ2-4, with TRBD1 as a possible D gene (5 bases). The CDR3 sequence: CASSFDSKNIQYF. In DNA, the CDR3 is TGTGCCAGCAGTTTCGACAGCAAAAACATTCAGTACTTC.